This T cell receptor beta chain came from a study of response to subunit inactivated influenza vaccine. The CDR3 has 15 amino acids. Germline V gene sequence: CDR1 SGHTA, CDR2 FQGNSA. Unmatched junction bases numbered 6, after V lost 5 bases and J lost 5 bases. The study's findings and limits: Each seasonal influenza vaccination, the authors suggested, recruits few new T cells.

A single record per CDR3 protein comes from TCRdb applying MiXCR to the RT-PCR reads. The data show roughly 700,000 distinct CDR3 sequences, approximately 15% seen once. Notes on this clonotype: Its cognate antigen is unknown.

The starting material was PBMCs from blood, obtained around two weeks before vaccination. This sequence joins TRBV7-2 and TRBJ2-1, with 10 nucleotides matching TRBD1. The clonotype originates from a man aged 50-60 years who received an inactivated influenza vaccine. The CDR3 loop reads CASSMDRGDHNEQFF. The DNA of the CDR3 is TGTGCCAGCAGCATGGACAGGGGGGACCACAATGAGCAGTTCTTC.